This T cell receptor (beta chain) was identified in a study of siplizumab effects on memory and regulatory T cells. The CDR3 length is 14 residues. The V gene's germline CDR1 is SGHVS and CDR2 FNYEAQ. The germline V and J ends were trimmed by 3 bases and 3 bases, with 10 bases remaining between them. Libraries were prepared by immunoSEQ multiplex PCR; TCRdb keeps only in-frame clonotypes and omits some of them. Of about 82,000 clones in the sample, about 91% were seen once. The V gene is TRBV7-6, the J gene TRBJ2-3, with D perhaps TRBD2 (6 bases). Sequencing input: Tregs sorted from blood. The clonotype originates from a human donor in good health. DNA for the CDR3: TGTGCCAGCAGCTTGGGGGAGGCGACAGATACGCAGTATTTT. Protein product: CASSLGEATDTQYF.